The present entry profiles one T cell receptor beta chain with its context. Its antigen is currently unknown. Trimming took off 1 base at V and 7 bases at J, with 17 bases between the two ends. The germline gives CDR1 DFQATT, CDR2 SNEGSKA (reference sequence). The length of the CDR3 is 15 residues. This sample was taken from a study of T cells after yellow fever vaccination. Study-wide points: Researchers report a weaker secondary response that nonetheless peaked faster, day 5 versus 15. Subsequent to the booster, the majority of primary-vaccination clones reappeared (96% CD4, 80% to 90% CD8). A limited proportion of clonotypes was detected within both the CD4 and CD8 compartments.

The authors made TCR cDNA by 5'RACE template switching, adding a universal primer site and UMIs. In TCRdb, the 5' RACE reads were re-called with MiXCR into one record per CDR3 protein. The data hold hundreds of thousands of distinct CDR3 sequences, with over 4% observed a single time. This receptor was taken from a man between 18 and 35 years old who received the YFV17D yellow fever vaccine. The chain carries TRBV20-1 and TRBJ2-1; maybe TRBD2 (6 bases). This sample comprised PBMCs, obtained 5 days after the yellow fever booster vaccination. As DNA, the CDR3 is TGCAGTGCTAGAGGGTTCAGGGAGGTTAATAATGAGCAGTTCTTC. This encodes CSARGFREVNNEQFF.